Each of the 14 T cell receptor beta chains below was sequenced from the same sample in a study of blood T cell repertoires in COVID-19 (TCRdb year 2020). Library generation was performed with the immunoSEQ multiplex PCR assay. TCRdb provides this immuneACCESS table in a form limited to in-frame rearrangements. Some clones are lacking; in checked studies, under half of them reflect an unresolved V gene, and why the rest are absent is not known. Here the sample has fewer than 400,000 clones; roughly 90% occur a single time. The ten largest clones capture under 3% of the sample. Sequencing was done on a sample of peripheral blood. These receptors were taken from a young woman with COVID-19, enrolled during active disease.

The chain joins TRBV18 to TRBJ1-6, with D unclear. The CDR3 contains 19 residues. The germline V gene has CDR1 KGHSH and CDR2 LQKENI. Trimming pared 1 base from V and 5 bases from J, leaving 21 bases between. The CDR3 region is CASSPRLTMGKTNNSPLHF. CDR3 nucleotides: TGTGCCAGCTCACCACGACTAACAATGGGGAAAACGAATAATTCACCCCTCCACTTT. Full variable domain (outside the CDR3, taken from reference TRBV18 and TRBJ1-6): NAGVMQNPRHLVRRRGQEARLRCSPMKGHSHVYWYRQLPEEGLKFMVYLQKENIIDESGMPKERFSAEFPKEGPSILRIQQVVRGDSAAYFCASSPRLTMGKTNNSPLHFGNGTRLTVT.

This CDR3 is CSVGRGSGSSTDTQYF. The CDR3, as DNA: TGCAGCGTTGGACGGGGGAGCGGGTCTTCCACAGATACGCAGTATTTT. The rearrangement joins TRBV29-1 to TRBJ2-3; perhaps TRBD2 as D (6 bases). Trimming removed 4 bases at V and 2 bases at J, with 19 bases between. The CDR3 contains 16 residues. Germline CDR1 is SQVTM and CDR2 is ANQGSEA.

The chain combines TRBV5-4 with TRBJ2-1; D ambiguous. This CDR3 spans 13 amino acids. Deletions cut 4 bases from V and 8 bases from J, with 13 bases between. Per germline, CDR1 SGHNT and CDR2 YYREEE (reference sequence). The CDR3 loop is CASSERGVDEQFF. The CDR3 bases are TGTGCCAGCAGCGAGCGAGGAGTAGATGAGCAGTTCTTC.

This clone was picked up a small number of times. The chain employs TRBV24-1 and TRBJ1-5, with D hard to call. The V end lost 4 bases, the J end lost 6 bases, and 24 bases lay between the germline ends. The CDR3 is 18 amino acids. CDR1 and CDR2 from the germline V gene are KGHDR and SFDVKD. This CDR3 is CATSEITVVVGPCQPQHF. The CDR3 coding sequence is TGTGCCACCAGTGAGATCACAGTGGTAGTTGGCCCTTGTCAGCCCCAGCATTTT.

J is TRBJ2-3 and V is TRBV20-1; D not certain. The length of the CDR3 is 15 residues. Per germline, CDR1 DFQATT and CDR2 SNEGSKA (reference sequence). V was clipped by 3 bases and J by 0 bases, with 13 bases between them. In nucleotides, the CDR3 is TGCAGTGCTAGTAGTACGCGGTCTAGCACAGATACGCAGTATTTT. It translates to CSASSTRSSTDTQYF.

The chain recombines TRBV11-2 with TRBJ1-3; D possibly corresponds to TRBD1 (6 bases). Trimming left V 1 base short and J 4 bases short, with 14 bases between. The CDR3 has 16 residues. Looked up from germline, CDR1 is SGHAT and CDR2 is FQNNGV. CDR3 nucleotides: TGTGCCAGCAGCTTAGTTGTGGGGGCTTCGGGAAACACCATATATTTT. Translated, it gives CASSLVVGASGNTIYF. The full variable domain, completed using reference TRBV11-2 and TRBJ1-3, is EAGVAQSPRYKIIEKRQSVAFWCNPISGHATLYWYQQILGQGPKLLIQFQNNGVVDDSQLPKDRFSAERLKGVDSTLKIQPAKLEDSAVYLCASSLVVGASGNTIYFGEGSWLTVV.

V usage is TRBV4-1 and J usage is TRBJ1-2; TRBD1 agrees at 7 bases. Germline V CDR1 and CDR2: MGHRA, YSYEKL. The trim removed 1 base at V and 2 bases at J, leaving 7 bases unmatched. There are 16 residues in the CDR3. CDR3 sequence reads: CASSQGDSYRNYGYTF. CDR3 bases: TGCGCCAGCAGCCAAGGGGACAGCTACAGGAACTATGGCTACACCTTC.

V is TRBV5-5 and J is TRBJ2-1; D possibly corresponds to TRBD2 (6 bases). Trimming cost V 2 bases and J 5 bases, with 14 bases left between them. The CDR3 consists of 15 residues. Germline CDR1 SGHKS, CDR2 YYEKEE (reference sequence). CDR3 protein: CASSFRGTGNNEQFF. CDR3 bases: TGTGCCAGCAGCTTTCGCGGGACGGGCAACAATGAGCAGTTCTTC.

This clone was counted a few times. The chain couples TRBV10-3 to TRBJ2-5, with D perhaps TRBD1 (6 bases). Trimming stripped 4 bases from V and 5 bases from J, with 14 bases between. Looked up from germline, CDR1 is ENHRY and CDR2 is SYGVKD. The CDR3 contains 14 residues. CDR3 region: CAISAQGLEETQYF. CDR3 nucleotides: TGTGCCATCAGTGCGCAGGGGCTAGAGGAGACCCAGTACTTC.

The chain combines TRBV5-6 with TRBJ2-7, with 7 bases matching TRBD2. Per the germline V gene, CDR1 is SGHDT and CDR2 is YYEEEE. With V trimmed by 2 bases and J by 0 bases, 8 bases remained unmatched. The CDR3 covers 16 residues. The CDR3 DNA follows: TGTGCCAGCAGCTTAGGGCTAGCGGAGGTCTCCTACGAGCAGTACTTC. Encoded protein: CASSLGLAEVSYEQYF.

This clone has only one observation. The chain combines TRBV9 with TRBJ2-1, with unresolved D. Per the germline V gene, CDR1 is SGDLS and CDR2 is YYNGEE. Between the trimmed V and J ends, which lost 4 bases and 0 bases, there was a span of 11 bases. The CDR3 runs 15 residues. Here the CDR3 reads CASSSSLSSYNEQFF. The CDR3 DNA reads as TGTGCCAGCAGCTCTAGTCTAAGCTCCTACAATGAGCAGTTCTTC.

The rearrangement links TRBV3-1 (or the pseudogene TRBV3-2) to TRBJ1-5; 7 positions agree with TRBD1. This CDR3 contains 12 residues. Germline CDR1 reads LGHDT; CDR2 reads YNNKEL (reference sequence). J was trimmed by 10 bases and V by 5 bases; bases with no gene match: 5. The CDR3 DNA reads TGTGCCAGCAGCTATAGGGGGCTCCCCCAGCATTTT. Protein: CASSYRGLPQHF.

The genes are TRBV27 and TRBJ2-1, with TRBD2 matching over 8 bases. The CDR3 has 14 residues. Germline trimming cut 2 bases from V and 4 bases from J; bases unmatched to any gene: 1. Per the germline V gene, CDR1 is MNHEY and CDR2 is SMNVEV (reference sequence). The CDR3 DNA follows: TGTGCCAGCAGTTTACGCGGGAGGTACAATGAGCAGTTCTTC. This codes for CASSLRGRYNEQFF.

The rearrangement links TRBV25-1 to TRBJ1-1, with 7 positions matching TRBD1. Unmatched junction bases numbered 7, after V lost 6 bases and J lost 0 bases. This CDR3 comprises 15 residues. Germline V gene data show CDR1 as MGHDK and CDR2 as SYGVNS. The CDR3 DNA reads as TGTGCCAGCAGGGGCCGGACAGGCATGAACACTGAAGCTTTCTTT. This sequence encodes CASRGRTGMNTEAFF.